This T cell receptor (beta chain) was identified in a study of graft-versus-host responses after intestinal transplantation. Details on this clone: Its cognate antigen is unknown.

Generated by immunoSEQ multiplex PCR, the TCRdb table keeps only in-frame clones and is missing some. Among tens of thousands of clones, roughly 92% were seen once, and the ten largest hold roughly 0.3%. The germline V and J ends were trimmed by 1 base and 1 base, with 11 bases remaining between them. Germline V gene lookup returns CDR1 SGHRS and CDR2 YFSETQ. The CDR3 runs 15 residues. Study results and limitations: Among circulating GvH clones, peak levels were associated with early post-transplant declines in HvG clones.

The chain couples TRBV5-1 to TRBJ2-5; unclear D gene. The receptor was derived from a human donor who received an intestinal transplant. The material was unstimulated CD4+ T cells sorted from spleen or lymph node cells, obtained before intestinal transplant. The CDR3 here is CASSLQKGIQETQYF. CDR3 coding DNA: TGCGCCAGCAGCTTGCAAAAGGGTATCCAAGAGACCCAGTACTTC. The full variable domain, in which reference TRBV5-1 and TRBJ2-5 provide the parts outside the CDR3, is KAGVTQTPRYLIKTRGQQVTLSCSPISGHRSVSWYQQTPGQGLQFLFEYFSETQRNKGNFPGRFSGRQFSNSRSEMNVSTLELGDSALYLCASSLQKGIQETQYFGPGTRLLVL.